The source of this TCR beta chain is a study of cytotoxic CD8 clonotypes in ibrutinib-treated CLL. About the study: Researchers reported ten to twelve relapsed/refractory and roughly 15 treatment-naive patients, 17 to 18 of them IGHV unmutated. Partial responses totalled around 25 and complete responses 2; after median around 72 months, 14 remained remitted and roughly twelve progressed.

PBMCs were cryopreserved, and about 1.8 micrograms of genomic DNA from them went into TCR beta libraries. This clone was seen once. V was shortened by 0 bases and J by 7 bases, with 14 bases between the two germline ends. The germline V gene has CDR1 SGHRS and CDR2 YFSETQ. The CDR3 is made up of 14 amino acids. Sequencing was performed with immunoSEQ multiplex PCR; in TCRdb, only in-frame clones are kept and a portion is missing. This table has about 270,000 clones, roughly 76% appearing once. The source material was PBMCs, sampled at disease progression, from a patient treated with ibrutinib. The V and J genes are TRBV5-1 and TRBJ2-7, with D tentatively TRBD1 (6 bases). The TCR sequence derives from a human donor with chronic lymphocytic leukemia. The CDR3 spells CASSLAYRAREQYF. CDR3 bases: TGCGCCAGCAGCTTGGCCTACAGGGCACGAGAGCAGTACTTC.